This TCR beta chain derives from a study of T cell responses to AZD1222 COVID-19 vaccine. TCRdb's table, derived via immunoSEQ multiplex PCR, lists solely in-frame clones and lacks some. The sample lists about 140,000 clones; around 90% were seen once. The CDR3 has 15 residues. Per the germline V gene, CDR1 is SGDLS and CDR2 is YYNGEE. V was shortened by 4 bases and J by 0 bases, with 13 bases between the two germline ends. The sequence derives from an adult in good health. V usage is TRBV9 and J usage is TRBJ1-1; TRBD1 is a possible D gene (6 bases). This sample comprised peripheral blood, obtained on day 0 of AZD1222 vaccination. The CDR3 nucleotides read TGTGCCAGCAGCCCTGGTTCAGGGGTGAACACTGAAGCTTTCTTT. This codes for CASSPGSGVNTEAFF.